One sample yielded the 13 T cell receptor beta chains listed below, sequenced in a study of beta chain features in type 1 diabetes. General observations from the study: In every one of the four CD4+ subsets, TCRB CDR3s were moderately but significantly shorter in Type 1 diabetes patients.

For these receptors, no antigen is known. The authors reverse transcribed all of the isolated RNA, so sequencing captured expressed TCRB transcripts. Some clones are missing from TCRdb's copy, which holds only in-frame ones; the method was immunoSEQ multiplex PCR. The data contain 300,000 or so clones, approximately 15% of them singletons. The source material was naive CD4+ T cells from blood. All receptors come from a young woman with type 1 diabetes.

This rearrangement joins TRBV2 to TRBJ1-1; the D is unclear. This CDR3 region has 13 residues. Deletions cut 4 bases from V and 6 bases from J, with 12 bases between. Germline lookup yields CDR1 SNHLY and CDR2 FYNNEI. The CDR3 region has the DNA TGTGCCAGCAGTGGGAGAGGGAAGGCTGAAGCTTTCTTT. Its translation: CASSGRGKAEAFF.

The gene calls are TRBV10-3 and TRBJ2-3; 9 bases match TRBD2. CDR1 is ENHRY, CDR2 SYGVKD, per germline. Losses at the gene ends were 3 bases for V and 4 bases for J; bases not matched to a gene: 11. The CDR3 sequence is 17 residues long. DNA for the CDR3: TGTGCCATCAGTGAACGGCGGGAGGGCCTTGTCGCAGATACGCAGTATTTT. Translated: CAISERREGLVADTQYF.

The chain carries TRBV5-1 and TRBJ2-2; 7 bases are shared with TRBD1. The CDR3 consists of 14 residues. Germline CDR1 SGHRS, CDR2 YFSETQ. V shed 1 base and J 4 bases; nucleotides not matched to a gene: 1. DNA of the CDR3: TGCGCCAGCAGCTTGACAGGGGTCACCGGGGAGCTGTTTTTT. It codes for CASSLTGVTGELFF.

V is TRBV25-1 and J is TRBJ1-5; D might be TRBD1 (6 bases). The V gene's germline CDR1 is MGHDK and CDR2 SYGVNS. The CDR3 totals 14 residues. Deletions cut 2 bases from V and 5 bases from J, with 10 bases between. The CDR3 spells CASSEGGAHQPQHF. CDR3 DNA sequence: TGTGCCAGCAGTGAAGGGGGGGCGCATCAGCCCCAGCATTTT.

The genes are TRBV18 and TRBJ1-2; 9 bases align to TRBD1. The CDR3 has 15 residues. Germline V gene lookup returns CDR1 KGHSH and CDR2 LQKENI. The ends lost 3 bases at V and 2 bases at J; junction bases unmatched: 4. The CDR3 is CASSPPGTGNYGYTF. The CDR3 DNA sequence: TGTGCCAGCTCACCGCCCGGGACAGGGAACTATGGCTACACCTTC.

V gene TRBV4-3 combines with J gene TRBJ1-2, with D uncertain. Trimming took 0 bases from V and 4 from J, leaving 12 bases between them. Per the germline V gene, CDR1 is LGHNA and CDR2 is YSLEER. The length of the CDR3 is 15 residues. The CDR3 DNA sequence: TGCGCCAGCAGCCAAGAAGGAGGGATCCCCTATGGCTACACCTTC. This codes for CASSQEGGIPYGYTF.

This clone appeared a few times. CDR3 in amino acids: CASSPRGAGGPSEQFF. CDR3 coding DNA: TGTGCCAGCAGCCCCCGGGGAGCGGGAGGGCCTAGTGAGCAGTTCTTC. This chain uses TRBV11-2 with TRBJ2-1, with 10 bases aligning to TRBD2. Germline assignment: CDR1 SGHAT and CDR2 FQNNGV. Trimming took 5 bases from V and 9 from J; bases not matched to a gene: 13. The CDR3 is 16 amino acids.

Comment on this clone: Other DNA sequences in this specimen translate into the identical CDR3. The chain recombines TRBV5-1 with TRBJ1-1; D is possibly TRBD1 (5 bases). V shed 2 bases and J shed 3 bases, with 8 bases lying between them. The CDR3 loop spans 13 amino acids. Germline CDR1 SGHRS, CDR2 YFSETQ. CDR3 region: CASSFGGDTEAFF. CDR3 coding DNA: TGCGCCAGCAGCTTCGGGGGGGACACTGAAGCTTTCTTT.

The table lists this clone with a few counts. The genes are TRBV6-4 and TRBJ2-3; D may be TRBD1 (6 bases). The germline V and J ends were trimmed by 2 bases and 13 bases, with 13 bases remaining between them. Germline V gene data show CDR1 as MRHNA and CDR2 as SNTAGT. The CDR3 sequence is 12 residues long. Here the CDR3 reads CASSDAGPGEYF. DNA of the CDR3: TGTGCCAGCAGTGACGCCGGGCCAGGGGAGTATTTT.

On this clone: This same CDR3 is encoded by further DNA sequences in the sample. The chain combines TRBV7-9 with TRBJ2-3, with 9 bases fitting TRBD2. J lost 0 bases, V lost 1 base, and 2 bases had no gene match. CDR1 SEHNR and CDR2 FQNEAQ come from the germline V gene (reference sequence). This CDR3 is built from 16 residues. CDR3 DNA sequence: TGTGCCAGCAGCTTAGTTCTAGCGGGAAGCACAGATACGCAGTATTTT. It specifies CASSLVLAGSTDTQYF.

This clone was seen only a few times. The chain joins TRBV10-3 to TRBJ1-2; 8 positions match TRBD1. Trimming removed 7 bases from V and 6 bases from J; junction bases left unmatched: 16. Germline CDR1 ENHRY, CDR2 SYGVKD. This CDR3 region has 16 residues. The CDR3 bases are TGTGCCATCATCGCACAGCCCTACAGGGGGTCTGATGGCTACACCTTC. Protein sequence: CAIIAQPYRGSDGYTF.

This chain connects TRBV7-9 to TRBJ2-1; possibly TRBD2 for D (5 bases). V lost 5 bases, J lost 4 bases, and 15 bases lay in between. CDR3 length: 15 residues. Germline values: CDR1 SEHNR, CDR2 FQNEAQ (reference sequence). CDR3 in DNA: TGTGCCAGCAGCCCCTTGGGCGGGCAATACAATGAGCAGTTCTTC. This encodes CASSPLGGQYNEQFF.

This rearrangement joins TRBV7-2 to TRBJ2-5, with 10 bases fitting TRBD2. Germline V gene sequence: CDR1 SGHTA, CDR2 FQGNSA. The CDR3 covers 16 residues. V was pared by 5 bases and J by 9 bases, with 15 bases of the junction left unmatched. CDR3: CASSLERASGSRAQYF. As DNA, the CDR3 is TGTGCCAGCAGCCTAGAAAGGGCTAGCGGGAGTAGGGCCCAGTACTTC.